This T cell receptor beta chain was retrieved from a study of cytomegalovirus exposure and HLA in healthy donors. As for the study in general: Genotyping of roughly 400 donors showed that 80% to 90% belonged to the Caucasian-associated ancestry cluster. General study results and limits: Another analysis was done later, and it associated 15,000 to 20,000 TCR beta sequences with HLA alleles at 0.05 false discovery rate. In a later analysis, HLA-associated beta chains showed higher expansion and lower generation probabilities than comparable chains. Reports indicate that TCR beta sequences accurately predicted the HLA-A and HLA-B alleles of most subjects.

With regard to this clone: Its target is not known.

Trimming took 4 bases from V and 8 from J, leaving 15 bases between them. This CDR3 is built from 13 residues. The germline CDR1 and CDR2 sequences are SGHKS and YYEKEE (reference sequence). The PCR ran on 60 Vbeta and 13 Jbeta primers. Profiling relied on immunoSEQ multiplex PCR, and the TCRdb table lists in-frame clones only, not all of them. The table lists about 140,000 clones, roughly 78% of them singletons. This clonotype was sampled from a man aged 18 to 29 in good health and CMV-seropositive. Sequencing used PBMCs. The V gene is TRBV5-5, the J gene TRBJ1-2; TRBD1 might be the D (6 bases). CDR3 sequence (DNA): TGTGCCAGCAGCATTCTACAGGGACCCGGCTACACCTTC. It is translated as CASSILQGPGYTF.